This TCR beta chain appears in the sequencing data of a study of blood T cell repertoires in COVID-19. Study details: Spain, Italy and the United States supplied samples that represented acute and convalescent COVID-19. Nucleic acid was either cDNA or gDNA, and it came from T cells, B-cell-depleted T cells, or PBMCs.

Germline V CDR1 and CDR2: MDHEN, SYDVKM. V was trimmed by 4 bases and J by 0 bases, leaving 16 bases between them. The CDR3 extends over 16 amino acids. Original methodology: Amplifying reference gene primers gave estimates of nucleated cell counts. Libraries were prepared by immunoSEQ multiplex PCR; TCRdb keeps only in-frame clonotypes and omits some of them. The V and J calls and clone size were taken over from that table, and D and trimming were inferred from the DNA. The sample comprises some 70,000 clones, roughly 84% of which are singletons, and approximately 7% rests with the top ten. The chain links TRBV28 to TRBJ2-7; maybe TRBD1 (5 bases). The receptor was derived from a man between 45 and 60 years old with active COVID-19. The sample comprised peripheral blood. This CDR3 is CASSSSLQGASYEQYF. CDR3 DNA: TGTGCCAGCAGTTCGTCCCTTCAGGGTGCCTCCTACGAGCAGTACTTC.